The rows below give T cell receptor beta chains drawn from one sample of a study of cytomegalovirus exposure and HLA in healthy donors. Sequenced by immunoSEQ multiplex PCR; TCRdb stores in-frame clones only, minus some. The sample holds under 200,000 clones; approximately 77% are singletons and the top ten take 7% to 8.5%. The sequenced material came from PBMCs. These TCRs come from a male donor in good health and CMV-seropositive. Each CDR3 is given with its conserved first and last residue. A D gene is named only where the DNA matches it firmly. Expanded clones are given a class, and other clones once, few, many or no size at all.

V: TRBV9; D: TRBD1; size: -; J: TRBJ1-1; DNA: TGTGCCAGCAGCTCTAGGGACAGTGAAGCTTTCTTT; CDR3: CASSSRDSEAFF
V: TRBV14; D: -; size: -; J: TRBJ1-2; DNA: TGTGCCAGCAGCCAAGATAGGGGGTTGGGGTATGGCTACACCTTC; CDR3: CASSQDRGLGYGYTF
V: TRBV5-1; D: -; size: -; J: TRBJ1-5; DNA: TGCGCCAGCAGCCCCCTTGGGGGCCTTTCTAGCAATCAGCCCCAGCATTTT; CDR3: CASSPLGGLSSNQPQHF
V: TRBV4-1; D: TRBD2; size: -; J: TRBJ2-1; DNA: TGCGCCAGCAGCCAAAGCGGGGGGGTGTACAATGAGCAGTTCTTC; CDR3: CASSQSGGVYNEQFF
V: TRBV6-4; D: -; size: -; J: TRBJ1-1; DNA: TGTGCCAGCAGTGACCTTGGAGGGGAGGCTTTCTTT; CDR3: CASSDLGGEAFF
V: TRBV27; D: TRBD2; size: -; J: TRBJ2-5; DNA: TGTGCCAGCAGTTTATCTAACGGGGGAGGGCAAGAGACCCAGTACTTC; CDR3: CASSLSNGGGQETQYF
V: TRBV9; D: TRBD2; size: -; J: TRBJ2-5; DNA: TGTGCCAGCAGCGTAGGTACGGGGGGAGGAACAGAGACCCAGTACTTC; CDR3: CASSVGTGGGTETQYF
V: TRBV7-8; D: TRBD1; size: -; J: TRBJ1-2; DNA: TGTGCCAGCAGCCCACTGGACAGGAAGGTGGGCTACACCTTC; CDR3: CASSPLDRKVGYTF
V: TRBV4-2; D: -; size: -; J: TRBJ1-1; DNA: TGTGCCAGCAGCCAAGGGGGGCTGAGGCAGCTGAACACTGAAGCTTTCTTT; CDR3: CASSQGGLRQLNTEAFF
V: TRBV7-2; D: -; size: -; J: TRBJ1-5; DNA: TGTGCCAGCAGCTTAGGGGCCCGCTGGGATCAGCCCCAGCATTTT; CDR3: CASSLGARWDQPQHF
V: TRBV30; D: TRBD1; size: -; J: TRBJ1-5; DNA: TGTGCCTGGAGTACACAGGGGAATCAGCCCCAGCATTTT; CDR3: CAWSTQGNQPQHF
V: TRBV21-1; D: -; size: few; J: TRBJ2-7; DNA: TGTGCCAGCAGCAAAGAGGTAGGGGGCATCTCCTACGAGCAGTACTTC; CDR3: CASSKEVGGISYEQYF
V: TRBV27; D: -; size: few; J: TRBJ1-4; DNA: TGTGCCAGCAGTTTATTCTTGGGGGAGGATGAAAAACTGTTTTTT; CDR3: CASSLFLGEDEKLFF
V: TRBV14; D: TRBD2; size: -; J: TRBJ2-5; DNA: TGTGCCAGCAGCCAAGGGCTAGCGGGGGGCCCCCAAGAGACCCAGTACTTC; CDR3: CASSQGLAGGPQETQYF
V: TRBV19; D: TRBD2; size: -; J: TRBJ2-5; DNA: TGTGCCAGTAATAGCGGGGTTTTACAAGAGACCCAGTACTTC; CDR3: CASNSGVLQETQYF
V: TRBV2; D: -; size: -; J: TRBJ1-4; DNA: TGTGCCACCTCGGGAGGCAGGGGCCCTTTGGGGGAAAAACTGTTTTTT; CDR3: CATSGGRGPLGEKLFF
V: TRBV19; D: -; size: -; J: TRBJ2-1; DNA: TGTGCCAGTAGTATGGTATCCGACAGCTACAATGAGCAGTTCTTC; CDR3: CASSMVSDSYNEQFF
V: TRBV5-4; D: -; size: -; J: TRBJ2-5; DNA: TGTGCCAGCAGCTTGGCATTTGGGGGGGCCGCAGAGACCCAGTACTTC; CDR3: CASSLAFGGAAETQYF
V: TRBV9; D: -; size: few; J: TRBJ1-1; DNA: TGTGCCAGCAGTTTGACAGGCTTGAACACTGAAGCTTTCTTT; CDR3: CASSLTGLNTEAFF
V: TRBV6-1; D: TRBD1; size: -; J: TRBJ1-2; DNA: TGTGCCAGCAGTGAAGACAGGGGGCGGGAAGGCTACACCTTC; CDR3: CASSEDRGREGYTF
V: TRBV7-2; D: TRBD1; size: -; J: TRBJ1-5; DNA: TGTGCCAGCAGCTACAGGGGAAATCAGCCCCAGCATTTT; CDR3: CASSYRGNQPQHF
V: TRBV7-3; D: TRBD1; size: -; J: TRBJ1-2; DNA: TGTGCCAGCAGCTCGCGGGGACAGGGGTTTGGCTACACCTTC; CDR3: CASSSRGQGFGYTF
V: TRBV7-8; D: -; size: -; J: TRBJ1-5; DNA: TGTGCCAGCAGCTTAGGCCGGAGCGATCAGCCCCAGCATTTT; CDR3: CASSLGRSDQPQHF
V: TRBV5-1; D: -; size: -; J: TRBJ1-2; DNA: TGCGCCAGCAGCTTGGAGGGGTGTGGCTACACCTTC; CDR3: CASSLEGCGYTF
V: TRBV7-2; D: -; size: -; J: TRBJ2-2; DNA: TGTGCCAGCAGCTCCCTCCTAGGGGCCGGGGAGCTGTTTTTT; CDR3: CASSSLLGAGELFF
V: TRBV10-3; D: -; size: -; J: TRBJ2-2; DNA: TGTGCCATCAGTGAGGAGTATAAGAAGCCAGGTAACACCGGGGAGCTGTTTTTT; CDR3: CAISEEYKKPGNTGELFF
V: TRBV7-6; D: TRBD2; size: -; J: TRBJ2-1; DNA: TGTGCCAGCAGCTGGGACGGGGGGGCCTTCAATGAGCAGTTCTTC; CDR3: CASSWDGGAFNEQFF
V: TRBV4-1; D: TRBD2; size: -; J: TRBJ2-1; DNA: TGCGCCAGCAGCCATGAGCCCCGGGGGGATGAGCAGTTCTTC; CDR3: CASSHEPRGDEQFF
V: TRBV30; D: -; size: once; J: TRBJ2-7; DNA: TGTGCCTGGTTAGGGGGGGGAAACGAGCAGTACTTC; CDR3: CAWLGGGNEQYF
V: TRBV6-5; D: TRBD2; size: -; J: TRBJ2-3; DNA: TGTGCCAGCAGTGGACTAGCGGGGGGCACAGATACGCAGTATTTT; CDR3: CASSGLAGGTDTQYF
V: TRBV12-2; D: -; size: -; J: TRBJ2-7; DNA: TGTGCAAGTCGCTTAGCTCCCCGGACTAGCGGGGCAGACGAGCAGTACTTC; CDR3: CASRLAPRTSGADEQYF
V: TRBV5-1; D: -; size: -; J: TRBJ2-3; DNA: TGCGCCAGCAGCTTGGGTACTCCTAGCACAGATACGCAGTATTTT; CDR3: CASSLGTPSTDTQYF
V: TRBV5-6; D: TRBD2; size: -; J: TRBJ2-7; DNA: TGTGCCAGCAGCTTGTGGGGGGGGAGCTACGAGCAGTACTTC; CDR3: CASSLWGGSYEQYF
V: TRBV7-2; D: -; size: -; J: TRBJ1-1; DNA: TGTGCCAGCAGCTTACTGCGCACTGAAGCTTTCTTT; CDR3: CASSLLRTEAFF
V: TRBV7-6; D: TRBD2; size: few; J: TRBJ2-2; DNA: TGTGCCAGCAGCTCACGGGGGGGTAACACCGGGGAGCTGTTTTTT; CDR3: CASSSRGGNTGELFF
V: TRBV27; D: -; size: few; J: TRBJ1-1; DNA: TGTGCCAGCAGTTTATCGCGGGGGTCTGAAGCTTTCTTT; CDR3: CASSLSRGSEAFF
V: TRBV2; D: -; size: -; J: TRBJ2-1; DNA: TGTGCCAGCAGTGAAAGTGGGGGCACCTCCTACAATGAGCAGTTCTTC; CDR3: CASSESGGTSYNEQFF
V: TRBV7-2; D: -; size: -; J: TRBJ1-2; DNA: TGTGCCAGCAGCTTAGCAGGGAGGTATGGCTACACCTTC; CDR3: CASSLAGRYGYTF
V: TRBV11-2; D: TRBD2; size: -; J: TRBJ2-1; DNA: TGTGCCAGCAGCTTAGAACTTACTAGCGGGGGTTACAATGAGCAGTTCTTC; CDR3: CASSLELTSGGYNEQFF
V: TRBV20-1; D: -; size: -; J: TRBJ1-2; DNA: TGCAGTGCCTGGTATCGGGATGGCTACACCTTC; CDR3: CSAWYRDGYTF
V: TRBV11-1; D: TRBD2; size: -; J: TRBJ2-1; DNA: TGTGCCAGCAGCATTACTAGCGGGTTCCGCAATGAGCAGTTCTTC; CDR3: CASSITSGFRNEQFF